The T cell receptor (beta chain) under discussion was sequenced for a study of T cell responses to AZD1222 COVID-19 vaccine (dated by TCRdb to the early 2020s). As for the study more broadly: A total of over 230 trial participants underwent TCR sequencing, of whom some 200 had received two doses of AZD1222 and about 26 had received two doses of the MenACWY control vaccine. Trial participants were enrolled by age into subgroups of 18-55, 56-69 and 70-plus years, and 148, 28 and 57 TCR-sequenced participants, respectively, were included in these subgroups. Paper-wide results and their limitations: Vaccine-associated CD4 TCRs spanned the whole spike protein, with dominant responses in regions 160-218 and 743-854. Reportedly, almost half of the unique spike-specific TCRs recognized epitopes lying outside the regions that are mutated in the B.1.351 and B.1.1.7 variants. Because no samples from the day 14 peak response were available, repertoires could be characterized only after the peak T cell response. In the small 56-69-year group, the increase in depth fell short of significance, most likely because of low power. A significant rise in spike-specific TCR breadth and depth was observed after two AZD1222 doses relative to day 0 and relative to MenACWY recipients. Most participants were white British and females outnumbered males, and the authors suggested that clonal diversity may have been underestimated. Conclusions about previously exposed vaccinees are limited because only five to seven AZD1222 recipients were SARS-CoV-2 seropositive at baseline.

With regard to this clone: It lacks a known antigen. No base-level quality is on record; no much larger clone is a single base apart.

Per the germline V gene, ENHRY is the CDR1 and SYGVKD is the CDR2. V gives up 7 bases and J gives up 4 bases, and the segment between their germline ends measures 13 bases. Its CDR3 holds 13 amino acids, cysteine through phenylalanine. Only the CDR3 region is kept as DNA, spanning 39 bases read in frame from base 1. The label giving this sample's time point can be read as: about 28 days (+/-7) after the second vaccine dose. AZD1222 recipients whose second dose came at about 4 weeks and those whose second dose came at about 12 weeks were combined into one group, since spike-specific TCR depth and breadth did not differ between the two schedules. The vaccinee samples were drawn from two UK trials, COV001 and COV002, one of which was a single-blind randomized controlled phase 2/3 trial testing AZD1222 (ChAdOx1 nCoV-19) in healthy adults. For TCRbeta chain sequencing, PBMC samples were collected from trial participants at day 0 and at day 28 after the second dose.

The CDR3 regions of human TCRbeta chains were analyzed by immunosequencing. The paper's processing steps were these. Repertoire TCRs were checked for matches against a reference library of SARS-CoV-2-specific TCRs that had been generated using the MIRA antigen-specificity platform. Breadth was defined as the fraction of unique TCRs that were SARS-CoV-2-associated. Depth was defined as the fraction of total T cells that were SARS-CoV-2-associated. Using the MIRA data, every spike-specific TCR was mapped to the spike region that the TCR reacted to and assigned to either a CD4 or a CD8 class. Log10-transformed breadth and depth values were compared by one-way ANOVA with Sidak's multiple comparisons tests. TCRdb retrieved this table from immuneACCESS and kept in-frame rearrangements only. Not all clones are present; in checked studies, unresolved V genes account for under half, and no reason is known for the remainder. From that table come the V and J calls and clone size; the DNA was used to work out D and trimming. The sample table contains about 120,000 clones; only one count was recorded for just over 85% of them. Roughly a sixth of the sample comes from the top ten.

The receptor comes from an adult who received the AZD1222 COVID-19 vaccine. The chain joins TRBV10-3 to TRBJ1-1; the D gene is possibly TRBD1, with 5 bases matching. Sample: peripheral blood, taken 28 days after the second AZD1222 dose. In nucleotide form, the sequence is TGTGCCATCACCACAGGATATGGCACTGAAGCTTTCTTT. Translation gives CAITTGYGTEAFF.